This TCR beta chain was sequenced in a study of Ad26.COV2.S vaccination and SARS-CoV-2 variants (dated by TCRdb to about 2021). About the investigation overall: Sequencing of the TCRbeta repertoire served to evaluate the specificity and breadth of SARS-CoV-2-reactive T cell receptors following Ad26.COV2.S vaccination. A total of roughly 32 samples were included in the TCR-sequenced set, comprising 19 Ad26.COV2.S vaccine recipients, 5 placebo recipients and 8 SARS-CoV-2 convalescent individuals.

TCRbeta CDR3 regions were sequenced with the immunoSEQ Assay. After extraction, genomic DNA underwent amplification by bias-controlled multiplex PCR, followed by high-throughput sequencing. Turning to the authors' computational methods: Collapsing and filtering of sequences were performed to quantify the absolute abundance of each unique TCRbeta CDR3 region. Usable DNA was measured by amplifying reference genes present in all nucleated cells, and TCRbeta template counts were normalized to that usable DNA to estimate T cell fraction. Repertoire TCRs were annotated as SARS-CoV-2-specific by exact matching of V gene, CDR3 amino acid sequence and J gene to a known reactive TCR set. The reference SARS-CoV-2 TCR set was obtained from MIRA and was filtered for enrichment in COVID-19-positive ImmuneCODE repertoires, whereby public or cross-reactive TCRs were removed. Drawing on the MIRA antigens, annotated TCRs were analysed further at the level of specific ORF or position within ORF. Breadth was defined as the number of annotated unique rearrangements divided by the total number of unique productive rearrangements, and depth was defined as the summed frequency of the annotated unique rearrangements. TCR breadth was compared between groups using two-sided Wilcoxon rank-sum tests. TCRdb carries this immuneACCESS record with in-frame sequences only. Its versions omit some clonotypes, under half of them owing to an unresolved V gene in the studies checked, with the rest unexplained. V and J calls and clone size are copied from that table; D and trimming were computed from the DNA. For this sample the table gives under 95,000 clones, of which approximately 82% were detected only once. The ten largest make up around a sixth of the sample.

Results and caveats for the whole study, not just this receptor: Vaccine and placebo recipients had comparable non-spike TCR breadth, which fits with the vaccine containing only spike. The authors noted that total T cell responses may have been underestimated by the TCR breadth and depth analyses. After vaccination, spike-specific CD8+ and CD4+ T cell responses were reported to show substantial breadth. Compared with placebo recipients, Ad26.COV2.S recipients showed higher spike-specific TCR breadth (P = 0.0014).

In the case of this clone: Its antigen is currently not known. No qualities accompany the bases; no much larger clone lies one base away.

According to the study, the label for this sample's time point signals: individuals recovered from natural SARS-CoV-2 infection. The cysteine opens and the phenylalanine closes a CDR3 of 13 amino acids. Kept here is only the CDR3 DNA, which spans 39 bases and is read in frame from base 1. V and J are truncated by 4 bases and 5 bases respectively, leaving an intervening sequence of 9 bases. The germline V gene specifies SGHTA as CDR1 and FQGNSA as CDR2. This specimen consisted of peripheral blood, obtained after recovery from COVID-19. The TCR comes from a human donor who had recovered from COVID-19. The chain couples TRBV7-2 to TRBJ1-5, and TRBD1 may be the D gene, going by 5 matching bases. In nucleotide form, the sequence is TGTGCCAGCAGCTGGGGGAGGGATCAGCCCCAGCATTTT. It codes for CASSWGRDQPQHF.